Listed here are 15 T cell receptor beta chains from one sample, sequenced in a study of monozygotic twins with inflammatory bowel disease. TCRdb re-called the 5' RACE reads, yielding one record per CDR3 amino acid sequence without DNA. This sample's table reports about 160,000 distinct CDR3 sequences. The sequenced material came from blood. The receptors here all came from a human donor with ulcerative colitis or Crohn's disease, or a healthy co-twin of an affected twin (not recorded which).

The chain has TRBV25-1 and TRBJ2-5; without DNA, the TCRdb call of TRBD2 cannot be checked. There are 16 residues in the CDR3. From germline, CDR1 is MGHDK and CDR2 SYGVNS. The CDR3 sequence is CASSESGTTNQETQYF.

The rearrangement links TRBV2 to TRBJ1-1; absent DNA, TCRdb's TRBD1 call cannot be checked. The V gene's germline CDR1 is SNHLY and CDR2 FYNNEI. CDR3 length equals 13 residues. CDR3 loop: CASSEQGITEAFF.

V and J are TRBV5-4 and TRBJ2-5; TCRdb calls TRBD2, which cannot be checked without DNA. This CDR3 has 13 residues. Germline V CDR1 and CDR2: SGHNT, YYREEE (reference sequence). The CDR3 region is CASSARMEETQYF.

The CDR3 is CSAHRGSETQYF. The V and J genes are TRBV29-1 and TRBJ2-5; the TCRdb D gene call, TRBD1, has no DNA to confirm it. This CDR3 comprises 12 residues. Germline lookup yields CDR1 SQVTM and CDR2 ANQGSEA.

This sequence joins TRBV5-1 and TRBJ2-1; with no DNA, the TCRdb D assignment of TRBD1 cannot be verified. Per germline, CDR1 SGHRS and CDR2 YFSETQ. This CDR3 comprises 14 residues. The CDR3 here is CASRLTGEYNEQFF.

The chain carries TRBV28 and TRBJ2-5; the TCRdb D gene call, TRBD1, has no DNA to confirm it. This CDR3 contains 13 residues. The germline gives CDR1 MDHEN, CDR2 SYDVKM. CDR3 protein: CASSEGHRETQYF.

V is TRBV6-2 or TRBV6-3 and J is TRBJ2-7; TCRdb returns TRBD2, unconfirmable since there is no DNA. This CDR3 has 18 amino acids. CDR1 and CDR2 from the germline V gene are MNHEY and SVGEGT. The CDR3 sequence is CASRVAVSRGSSSYEQYF.

V is TRBV12-3 or TRBV12-4 and J is TRBJ2-3; TCRdb's D gene call, TRBD1, goes unchecked for lack of DNA. CDR3 length equals 16 residues. CDR3 sequence reads: CASSLGRGGVPDTQYF.

The chain employs TRBV10-3 and TRBJ1-6. There are 13 residues in the CDR3. Germline V gene data show CDR1 as ENHRY and CDR2 as SYGVKD. CDR3 protein: CAITLRPNSPLHF.

The V gene is TRBV9, the J gene TRBJ2-7; TCRdb's D call, TRBD1, is unchecked because there is no DNA. Germline V gene sequence: CDR1 SGDLS, CDR2 YYNGEE. CDR3 length equals 14 residues. This CDR3 is CASSIVGTGGEQYF.

The chain has TRBV20-1 and TRBJ1-5; TCRdb picks TRBD1, but there is no DNA to check that call. The CDR3 runs to 13 residues. Per germline, CDR1 DFQATT and CDR2 SNEGSKA (reference sequence). The chain's CDR3 is CSARETGNQPQHF.

V and J are TRBV12-3 or TRBV12-4 and TRBJ1-2; TCRdb proposes TRBD1, but this gene call is untestable without DNA. CDR3 size: 14 residues. This CDR3 is CASSPGAGAYGYTF.

The chain uses TRBV10-2 and TRBJ1-1. Germline CDR1 is WSHSY and CDR2 is SAAADI. The CDR3 is 16 amino acids. The CDR3 spells CASRAGYGDRRTEAFF.

This chain uses TRBV5-1 with TRBJ2-2. Per germline, CDR1 SGHRS and CDR2 YFSETQ. The CDR3 is 15 residues long. CDR3 region: CASSFPRSYTGELFF.

This chain connects TRBV20-1 to TRBJ2-5; TCRdb outputs TRBD1, but without DNA this stays unchecked. This CDR3 region has 13 residues. Germline assignment: CDR1 DFQATT and CDR2 SNEGSKA (reference sequence). This CDR3 reads CSARQGVQETQYF.